This T cell receptor beta chain is drawn from a study of blood T cell repertoires in COVID-19. Study information: Samples came from the United States, Italy and Spain, spanning acute and convalescent COVID-19. The analysed material was cDNA or gDNA that came from T cells, B-cell-depleted T cells, or PBMCs.

Between the trimmed V and J ends, which lost 6 bases and 7 bases, there was a span of 12 bases. This CDR3 is built from 12 residues. Germline assignment: CDR1 LNHDA and CDR2 SQIVND (reference sequence). As processed by the authors: Amplification with reference gene primers provided the estimates of nucleated cell counts. The table came from immunoSEQ multiplex PCR; TCRdb's copy has only in-frame clones and leaves some out. That table is the source of V, J and clone size, and D and trimming were worked out from the DNA. The table records around 68,000 clones, 79% of them present only once. This clonotype was sampled from a woman aged 50 to 65 with acute or convalescent COVID-19. The sample was peripheral blood. V and J are TRBV19 and TRBJ1-2; no firm D call. The CDR3 sequence is CASSPYSGGYTF. The CDR3 nucleotides are TGTGCCAGTAGCCCCTACAGCGGTGGCTACACCTTC.